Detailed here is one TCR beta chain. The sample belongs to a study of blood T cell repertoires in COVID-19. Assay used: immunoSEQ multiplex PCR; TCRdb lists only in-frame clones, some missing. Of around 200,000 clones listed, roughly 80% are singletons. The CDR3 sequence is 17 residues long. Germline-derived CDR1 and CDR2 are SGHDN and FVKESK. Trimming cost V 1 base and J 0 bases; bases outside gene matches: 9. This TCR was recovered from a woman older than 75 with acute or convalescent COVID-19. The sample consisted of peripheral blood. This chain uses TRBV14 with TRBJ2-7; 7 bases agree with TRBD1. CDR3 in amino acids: CASSQGRGTASSYEQYF. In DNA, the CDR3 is TGTGCCAGCAGCCAAGGAAGGGGGACAGCGAGCTCCTACGAGCAGTACTTC.